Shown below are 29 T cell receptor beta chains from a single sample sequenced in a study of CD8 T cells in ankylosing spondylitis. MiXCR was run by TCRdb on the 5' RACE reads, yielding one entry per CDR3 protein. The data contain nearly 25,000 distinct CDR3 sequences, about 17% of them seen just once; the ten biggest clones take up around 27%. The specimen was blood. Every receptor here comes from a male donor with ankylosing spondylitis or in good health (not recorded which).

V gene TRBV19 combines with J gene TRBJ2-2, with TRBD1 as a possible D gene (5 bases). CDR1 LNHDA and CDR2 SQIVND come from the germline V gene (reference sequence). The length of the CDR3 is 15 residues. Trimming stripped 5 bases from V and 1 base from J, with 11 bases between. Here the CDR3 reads CASSVDRQNTGELFF. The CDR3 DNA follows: TGTGCCAGTAGTGTCGACAGACAGAACACCGGGGAGCTGTTTTTT.

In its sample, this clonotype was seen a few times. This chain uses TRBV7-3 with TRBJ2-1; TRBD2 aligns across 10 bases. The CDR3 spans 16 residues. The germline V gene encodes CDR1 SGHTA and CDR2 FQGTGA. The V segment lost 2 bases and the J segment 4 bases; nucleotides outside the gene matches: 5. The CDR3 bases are TGTGCCAGCAGCTTACTACTACTAGCGGGGTACAATGAGCAGTTCTTC. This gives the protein CASSLLLLAGYNEQFF.

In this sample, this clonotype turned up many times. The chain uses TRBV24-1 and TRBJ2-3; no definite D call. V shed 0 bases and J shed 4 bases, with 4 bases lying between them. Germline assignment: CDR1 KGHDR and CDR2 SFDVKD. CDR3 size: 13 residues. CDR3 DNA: TGTGCCACCAGTGATTTGCTGGCAGATACGCAGTATTTT. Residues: CATSDLLADTQYF.

The CDR3, as DNA: TGTGCCAGCAGCTCTACTAGCGGTGGTGAGACCCAGTACTTC. It is translated as CASSSTSGGETQYF. The rearrangement uses TRBV7-3 and TRBJ2-5, with 8 bases aligning to TRBD2. V lost 4 bases and J lost 5; bases outside the gene matches: 6. CDR3 size: 14 residues. Looked up from germline, CDR1 is SGHTA and CDR2 is FQGTGA. The variable domain in full, with the rest retrieved from reference TRBV7-3 and TRBJ2-5, is GAGVSQTPSNKVTEKGKYVELRCDPISGHTALYWYRQSLGQGPEFLIYFQGTGAADDSGLPNDRFFAVRPEGSVSTLKIQRTERGDSAVYLCASSSTSGGETQYFGPGTRLLVL.

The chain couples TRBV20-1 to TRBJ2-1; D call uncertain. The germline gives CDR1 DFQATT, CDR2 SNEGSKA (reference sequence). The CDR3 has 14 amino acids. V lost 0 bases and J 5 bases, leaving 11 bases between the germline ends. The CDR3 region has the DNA TGCAGTGCTAGAGATGGTAGGACCGACAATGAGCAGTTCTTC. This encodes CSARDGRTDNEQFF.

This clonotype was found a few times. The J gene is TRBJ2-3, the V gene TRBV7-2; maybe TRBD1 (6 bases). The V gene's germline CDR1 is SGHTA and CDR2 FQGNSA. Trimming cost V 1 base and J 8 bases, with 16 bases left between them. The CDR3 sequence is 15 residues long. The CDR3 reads CASSLGTAVVATQYF. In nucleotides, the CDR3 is TGTGCCAGCAGCTTAGGGACAGCCGTTGTAGCTACGCAGTATTTT.

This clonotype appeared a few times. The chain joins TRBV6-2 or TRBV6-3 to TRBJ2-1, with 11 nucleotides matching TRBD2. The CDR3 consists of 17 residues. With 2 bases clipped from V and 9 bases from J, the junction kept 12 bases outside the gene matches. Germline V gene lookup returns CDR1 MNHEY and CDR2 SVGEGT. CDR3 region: CASSYQSSGRTFSEQFF. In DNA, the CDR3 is TGTGCCAGCAGTTACCAGTCTAGCGGGAGGACATTCAGTGAGCAGTTCTTC.

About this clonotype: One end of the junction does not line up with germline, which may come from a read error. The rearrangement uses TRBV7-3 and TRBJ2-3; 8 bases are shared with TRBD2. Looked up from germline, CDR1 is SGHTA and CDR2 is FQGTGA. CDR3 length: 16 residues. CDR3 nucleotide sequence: TGTGCCAGCACCTTAGGGAGCGGGAGACTAACAGATACGCAGTATTTT. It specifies CASTLGSGRLTDTQYF.

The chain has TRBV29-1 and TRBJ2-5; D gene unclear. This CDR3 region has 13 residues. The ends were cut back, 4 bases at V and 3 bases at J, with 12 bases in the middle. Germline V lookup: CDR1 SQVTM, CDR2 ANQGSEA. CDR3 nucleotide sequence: TGCAGCGTTGTAAGGGCGGATGAAGAGACCCAGTACTTC. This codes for CSVVRADEETQYF. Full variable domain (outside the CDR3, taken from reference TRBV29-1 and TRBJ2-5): SAVISQKPSRDICQRGTSLTIQCQVDSQVTMMFWYRQQPGQSLTLIATANQGSEATYESGFVIDKFPISRPNLTFSTLTVSNMSPEDSSIYLCSVVRADEETQYFGPGTRLLVL.

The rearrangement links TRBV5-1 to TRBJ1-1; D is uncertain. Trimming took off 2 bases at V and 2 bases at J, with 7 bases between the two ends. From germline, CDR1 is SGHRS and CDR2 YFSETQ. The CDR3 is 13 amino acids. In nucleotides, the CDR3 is TGCGCCAGCAGCTTTAGTCGCAACACTGAAGCTTTCTTT. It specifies CASSFSRNTEAFF.

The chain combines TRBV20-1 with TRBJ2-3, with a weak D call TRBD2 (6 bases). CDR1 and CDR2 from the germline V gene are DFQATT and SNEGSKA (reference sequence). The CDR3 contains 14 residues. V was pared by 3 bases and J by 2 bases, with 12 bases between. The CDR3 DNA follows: TGCAGTGCTAGGGAAGTGGGACTCACAGATACGCAGTATTTT. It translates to CSAREVGLTDTQYF.

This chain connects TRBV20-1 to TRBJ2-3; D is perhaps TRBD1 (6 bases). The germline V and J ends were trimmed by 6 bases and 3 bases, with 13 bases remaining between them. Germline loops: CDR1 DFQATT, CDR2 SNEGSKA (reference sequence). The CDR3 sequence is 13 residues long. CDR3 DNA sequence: TGCAGTGCCCCAGGGGCTGCAACAGATACGCAGTATTTT. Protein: CSAPGAATDTQYF.

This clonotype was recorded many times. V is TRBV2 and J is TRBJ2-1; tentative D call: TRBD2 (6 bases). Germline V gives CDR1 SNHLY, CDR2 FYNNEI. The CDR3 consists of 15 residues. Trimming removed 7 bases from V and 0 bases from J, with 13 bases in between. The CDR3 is CASKGLVSSYNEQFF. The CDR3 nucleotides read TGTGCCAGCAAGGGACTGGTTAGCTCCTACAATGAGCAGTTCTTC. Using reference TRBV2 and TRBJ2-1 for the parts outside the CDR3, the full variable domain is EPEVTQTPSHQVTQMGQEVILRCVPISNHLYFYWYRQILGQKVEFLVSFYNNEISEKSEIFDDQFSVERPDGSNFTLKIRSTKLEDSAMYFCASKGLVSSYNEQFFGPGTRLTVL.

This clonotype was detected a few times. The CDR3 spells CASSLVASGSTNIQYF. In DNA form, the CDR3 reads TGTGCCAGCAGCTTAGTTGCTAGCGGGAGTACAAACATTCAGTACTTC. The chain carries TRBV7-9 and TRBJ2-4; 10 bases map to TRBD2. The CDR3 loop spans 16 amino acids. The germline CDR1 and CDR2 sequences are SEHNR and FQNEAQ (reference sequence). J was trimmed by 6 bases and V by 1 base; bases with no gene match: 6.

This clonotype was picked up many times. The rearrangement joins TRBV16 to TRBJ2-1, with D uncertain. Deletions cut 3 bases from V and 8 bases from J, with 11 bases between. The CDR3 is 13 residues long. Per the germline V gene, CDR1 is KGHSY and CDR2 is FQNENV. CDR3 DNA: TGTGCCAGCAGCCAGTTGGGTGGGGATGAGCAGTTCTTC. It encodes CASSQLGGDEQFF.

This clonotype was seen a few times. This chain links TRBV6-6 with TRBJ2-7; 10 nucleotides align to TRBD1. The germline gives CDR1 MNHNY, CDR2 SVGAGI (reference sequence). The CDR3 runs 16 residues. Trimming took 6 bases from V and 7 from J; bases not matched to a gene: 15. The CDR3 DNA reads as TGTGCCAGCAGACAGTCCGGGACAGGGGAGGGGTATGAGCAGTACGTC. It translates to CASRQSGTGEGYEQYV.

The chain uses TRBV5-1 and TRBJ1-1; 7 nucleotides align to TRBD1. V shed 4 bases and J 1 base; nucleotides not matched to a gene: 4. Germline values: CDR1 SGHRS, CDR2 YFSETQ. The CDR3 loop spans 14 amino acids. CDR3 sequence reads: CASSGGGQNTEAFF. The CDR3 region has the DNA TGCGCCAGCAGCGGAGGGGGCCAGAACACTGAAGCTTTCTTT.

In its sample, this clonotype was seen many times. The CDR3 DNA sequence: TGTGCCAGCACCGACGGGAGGCTTAGCACAGATACGCAGTATTTT. Its protein is CASTDGRLSTDTQYF. The chain combines TRBV6-6 with TRBJ2-3; the match to TRBD2 covers 7 bases. This CDR3 spans 15 amino acids. The trim removed 7 bases at V and 0 bases at J, leaving 7 bases unmatched. Germline-derived CDR1 and CDR2 are MNHNY and SVGAGI (reference sequence).

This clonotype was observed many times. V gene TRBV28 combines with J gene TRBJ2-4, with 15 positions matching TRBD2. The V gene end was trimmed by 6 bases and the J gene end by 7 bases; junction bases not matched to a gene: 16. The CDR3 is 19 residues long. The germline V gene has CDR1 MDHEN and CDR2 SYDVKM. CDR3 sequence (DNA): TGTGCCAGCAGCCTAAACACGGGGACTAGCGGGAGGCGGGGGAACATTCAGTACTTC. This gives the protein CASSLNTGTSGRRGNIQYF. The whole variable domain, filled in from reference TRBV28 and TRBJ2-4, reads DVKVTQSSRYLVKRTGEKVFLECVQDMDHENMFWYRQDPGLGLRLIYFSYDVKMKEKGDIPEGYSVSREKKERFSLILESASTNQTSMYLCASSLNTGTSGRRGNIQYFGAGTRLSVL.

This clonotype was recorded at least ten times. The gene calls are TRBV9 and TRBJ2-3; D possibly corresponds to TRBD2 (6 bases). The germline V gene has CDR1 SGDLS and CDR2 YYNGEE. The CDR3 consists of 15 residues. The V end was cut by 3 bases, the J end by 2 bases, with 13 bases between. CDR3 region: CASSEAGFLTDTQYF. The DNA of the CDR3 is TGTGCCAGCAGCGAAGCGGGTTTTCTCACAGATACGCAGTATTTT. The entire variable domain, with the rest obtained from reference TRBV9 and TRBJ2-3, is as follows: DSGVTQTPKHLITATGQRVTLRCSPRSGDLSVYWYQQSLDQGLQFLIQYYNGEERAKGNILERFSAQQFPDLHSELNLSSLELGDSALYFCASSEAGFLTDTQYFGPGTRLTVL.

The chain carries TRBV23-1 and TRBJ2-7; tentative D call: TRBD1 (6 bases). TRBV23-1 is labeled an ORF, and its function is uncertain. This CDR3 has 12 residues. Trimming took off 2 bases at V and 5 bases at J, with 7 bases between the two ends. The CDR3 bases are TGCGCCAGCAGTCAAAACAGGGACGAGCAGTACTTC. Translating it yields CASSQNRDEQYF.

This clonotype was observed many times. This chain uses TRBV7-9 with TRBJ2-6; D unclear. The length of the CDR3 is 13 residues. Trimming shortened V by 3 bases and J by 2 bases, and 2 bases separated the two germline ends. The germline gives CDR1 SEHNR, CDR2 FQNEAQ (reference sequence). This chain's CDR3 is CASSFPGANVLTF. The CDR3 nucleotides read TGTGCCAGCAGCTTTCCTGGGGCCAACGTCCTGACTTTC.

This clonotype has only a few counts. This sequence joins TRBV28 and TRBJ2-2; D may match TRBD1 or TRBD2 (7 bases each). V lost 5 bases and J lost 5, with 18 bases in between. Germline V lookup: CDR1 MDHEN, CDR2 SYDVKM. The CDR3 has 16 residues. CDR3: CASSPPRQGLTGELFF. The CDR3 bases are TGTGCCAGCAGTCCCCCCCGACAGGGACTAACCGGGGAGCTGTTTTTT.

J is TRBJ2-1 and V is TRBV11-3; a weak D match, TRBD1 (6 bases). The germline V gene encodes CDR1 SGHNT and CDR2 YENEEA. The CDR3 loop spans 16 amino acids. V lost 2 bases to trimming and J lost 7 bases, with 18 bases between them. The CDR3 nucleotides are TGTGCCAGCAGCTTATTCCGCGGCAGGGGCGTGAATGAGCAGTTCTTC. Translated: CASSLFRGRGVNEQFF.

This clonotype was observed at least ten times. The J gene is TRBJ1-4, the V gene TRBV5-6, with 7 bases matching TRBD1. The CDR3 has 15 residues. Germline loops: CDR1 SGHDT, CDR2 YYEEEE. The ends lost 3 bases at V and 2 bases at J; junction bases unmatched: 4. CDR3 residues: CASSSPGQTNEKLFF. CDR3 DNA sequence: TGTGCCAGCAGCTCGCCGGGACAGACTAATGAAAAACTGTTTTTT.

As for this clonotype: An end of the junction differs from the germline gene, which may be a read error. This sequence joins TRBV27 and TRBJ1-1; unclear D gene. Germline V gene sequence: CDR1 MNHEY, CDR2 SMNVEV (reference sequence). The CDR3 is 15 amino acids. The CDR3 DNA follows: TGTGTCAGCAGTTTATACCCTATCGCTAACACTGAAGCTTTCTTT. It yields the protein CVSSLYPIANTEAFF.

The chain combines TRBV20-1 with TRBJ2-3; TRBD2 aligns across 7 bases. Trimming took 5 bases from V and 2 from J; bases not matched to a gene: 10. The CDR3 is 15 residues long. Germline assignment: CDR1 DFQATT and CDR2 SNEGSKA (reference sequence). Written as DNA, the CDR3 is TGCAGTGCTGGGGCCCGGGACTACATCACAGATACGCAGTATTTT. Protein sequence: CSAGARDYITDTQYF.

For the CDR3, the DNA is TGTGCCAGCACAAGGACAGGGCGCACAGATACGCAGTATTTT. Its protein is CASTRTGRTDTQYF. V usage is TRBV6-6 and J usage is TRBJ2-3, with 8 bases lining up with TRBD1. The CDR3 extends over 14 amino acids. V was pared by 7 bases and J by 1 base, with 4 bases of the junction left unmatched. Germline lookup yields CDR1 MNHNY and CDR2 SVGAGI (reference sequence).

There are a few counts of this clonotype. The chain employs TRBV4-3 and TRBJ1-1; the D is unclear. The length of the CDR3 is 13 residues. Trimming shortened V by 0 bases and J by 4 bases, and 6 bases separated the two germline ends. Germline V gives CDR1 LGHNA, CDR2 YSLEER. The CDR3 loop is CASSQDYSTEAFF. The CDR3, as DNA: TGCGCCAGCAGCCAAGATTACAGCACTGAAGCTTTCTTT.